This section outlines one T cell receptor (beta chain) sequence together with its context. Other DNA sequences from this sample encode an identical CDR3 as well. The V end lost 4 bases, the J end lost 4 bases, and 6 bases lay between the germline ends. The germline gives CDR1 SGDLS, CDR2 YYNGEE. The CDR3 covers 11 residues. Here immunoSEQ multiplex PCR was the method, and the copy in TCRdb shows in-frame clones only, minus some. In the table there are tens of thousands of clones, roughly nine tenths of which are singletons. This sample was included in a study of OX40 agonist ivuxolimab in advanced cancers.

The sequence was collected from an adult with an advanced solid tumor such as melanoma, head and neck, liver or kidney cancer. The rearrangement links TRBV9 to TRBJ2-7, with no clear D. Sequenced material: CD4+ or CD8+ T cells sorted from blood, taken in a trial of the OX40 agonist ivuxolimab. CDR3 nucleotides: TGTGCCAGCAGCCCCGGATACGAGCAGTACTTC. Translated, it gives CASSPGYEQYF.